The 19 T cell receptor beta chains listed next were all sequenced from one sample in a study of T cell repertoires in cytomegalovirus infection. MiXCR, run by TCRdb on the reads, gives a single entry per CDR3 protein. The sample has approximately 500,000 distinct CDR3 sequences, 11% seen once. The source material was PBMCs. The source of these receptors is a human donor in good health (CMV status not recorded). Some clones in this sample may be carry-over from other donors' samples.

This clonotype was seen only a few times. V and J are TRBV12-3 or TRBV12-4 and TRBJ1-4; 11 bases fit TRBD1. The CDR3 totals 19 residues. V shed 5 bases, J shed 3 bases, and the junction held 14 bases outside the gene matches. CDR3 bases: TGTGCCAGCAGTCCAGCCCCCGGACAGGGGGCTCCAGCTAATGAAAAACTGTTTTTT. Translated, it gives CASSPAPGQGAPANEKLFF.

This clonotype has ten or more counts. This chain's CDR3 is CASSPRSYTGELFF. CDR3 DNA: TGTGCCAGCAGCCCTCGCTCGTACACCGGGGAGCTGTTTTTT. The gene calls are TRBV7-9 and TRBJ2-2, with D unclear. The V gene lost 5 bases and the J gene lost 3 bases, with 10 bases spanning the gap. Germline loops: CDR1 SEHNR, CDR2 FQNEAQ (reference sequence). CDR3 length: 14 amino acids.

The sample holds many counts of this clonotype. The chain employs TRBV7-2 and TRBJ1-1; D is possibly TRBD1 (6 bases). There are 17 residues in the CDR3. V was pared by 1 base and J by 7 bases, with 22 bases between. Germline loops: CDR1 SGHTA, CDR2 FQGNSA. CDR3 residues: CASSLVGFRGRGNEAFF. The CDR3, as DNA: TGTGCCAGCAGCTTAGTAGGCTTTCGGGGGCGGGGGAATGAAGCTTTCTTT.

The sample holds many counts of this clonotype. The CDR3 loop is CASSLDRVGRTGGELFF. The CDR3 DNA reads as TGTGCCAGCAGCTTGGACAGGGTCGGGAGAACCGGCGGGGAGCTGTTTTTT. This chain uses TRBV5-5 with TRBJ2-2; TRBD1 or TRBD2 may be the D gene (6 bases each). V was shortened by 0 bases and J by 7 bases, with 19 bases between the two germline ends. The CDR3 totals 17 residues. Germline V CDR1 and CDR2: SGHKS, YYEKEE (reference sequence). The entire variable domain, with the rest obtained from reference TRBV5-5 and TRBJ2-2, is as follows: DAGVTQSPTHLIKTRGQQVTLRCSPISGHKSVSWYQQVLGQGPQFIFQYYEKEERGRGNFPDRFSARQFPNYSSELNVNALLLGDSALYLCASSLDRVGRTGGELFFGEGSRLTVL.

This clonotype was detected many times. The J gene is TRBJ2-1, the V gene TRBV27; 8 bases line up with TRBD2. The CDR3 contains 14 residues. Trimming cost V 4 bases and J 6 bases; bases outside gene matches: 5. CDR1 is MNHEY, CDR2 SMNVEV, per germline (reference sequence). The CDR3 protein is CASSSGLGGNEQFF. In DNA, the CDR3 is TGTGCCAGCAGTTCGGGACTAGGAGGCAATGAGCAGTTCTTC.

In this sample, this clonotype turned up many times. V gene TRBV7-9 combines with J gene TRBJ1-6; TRBD1 agrees at 7 bases. The germline gives CDR1 SEHNR, CDR2 FQNEAQ (reference sequence). The length of the CDR3 is 14 residues. V lost 5 bases, J lost 9 bases, and 7 bases stayed unmatched. The CDR3 loop is CASSRTGDGSPLHF. The CDR3 DNA reads TGTGCCAGCAGCCGGACAGGAGATGGTTCACCCCTCCACTTT.

Ten or more counts support this clonotype. V is TRBV20-1 and J is TRBJ2-5; the match to TRBD1 covers 9 bases. V shed 3 bases, J shed 3 bases, and the junction held 8 bases outside the gene matches. The CDR3 loop spans 15 amino acids. Germline V lookup: CDR1 DFQATT, CDR2 SNEGSKA (reference sequence). DNA for the CDR3: TGCAGTGCTAGGGGACAGGGCAGGGGGGAAGAGACCCAGTACTTC. Its protein is CSARGQGRGEETQYF.

This clonotype was seen many times. This sequence joins TRBV28 and TRBJ2-5, with 8 bases aligning to TRBD1. Looked up from germline, CDR1 is MDHEN and CDR2 is SYDVKM. The CDR3 covers 16 residues. V was clipped by 4 bases and J by 3 bases; unmatched bases: 10. The CDR3 loop reads CASSSRTGISEETQYF. The CDR3 DNA sequence: TGTGCCAGCAGTTCGAGGACAGGGATATCAGAAGAGACCCAGTACTTC.

This clonotype was seen repeatedly, ten times or more. The chain is built from TRBV7-9 and TRBJ1-1, with TRBD1 matching 9 bases. V shed 5 bases, J shed 8 bases, and the junction held 15 bases outside the gene matches. The length of the CDR3 is 16 residues. Germline CDR1 and CDR2: SEHNR and FQNEAQ (reference sequence). The CDR3 DNA reads as TGTGCCAGCAGCCAGGCTCGCGGACAGGGGTCCGCAGAAGCTTTCTTT. Its translation is CASSQARGQGSAEAFF.

This clonotype was counted ten times or more. This rearrangement joins TRBV11-1 to TRBJ1-1, with D perhaps TRBD1 (5 bases). Germline loops: CDR1 SGHAT, CDR2 FQDESV (reference sequence). V lost 5 bases, J lost 0 bases, and 13 bases lay in between. The CDR3 has 15 residues. The DNA of the CDR3 is TGTGCCAGCAGCCGTCACGGGACTATGAACACTGAAGCTTTCTTT. Protein sequence: CASSRHGTMNTEAFF.

The chain's CDR3 is CSVGAGTGGVQYF. CDR3 coding DNA: TGCAGCGTTGGGGCCGGGACAGGTGGTGTGCAGTACTTC. The V and J genes are TRBV29-1 and TRBJ2-7, with 8 bases aligning to TRBD1. Germline CDR1 reads SQVTM; CDR2 reads ANQGSEA. Germline trimming cut 4 bases from V and 9 bases from J; bases unmatched to any gene: 11. This CDR3 has 13 residues.

This clonotype was seen ten or more times. The chain uses TRBV19 and TRBJ2-5; tentatively, D is TRBD1 (6 bases). The CDR3 spans 15 residues. Germline CDR1 reads LNHDA; CDR2 reads SQIVND (reference sequence). V lost 0 bases and J lost 5, with 13 bases in between. The chain's CDR3 is CASSIEGAGFETQYF. The CDR3, as DNA: TGTGCCAGTAGTATAGAGGGGGCTGGTTTTGAGACCCAGTACTTC.

This clonotype occurred many times. The rearrangement uses TRBV12-3 or TRBV12-4 and TRBJ2-4; 7 bases line up with TRBD1. The ends lost 2 bases at V and 7 bases at J; junction bases unmatched: 5. CDR3 length: 14 amino acids. The CDR3 is CASSLSGQENIQYF. CDR3 DNA: TGTGCCAGCAGTTTAAGTGGACAGGAGAACATTCAGTACTTC.

This chain links TRBV2 with TRBJ2-6; tentatively, D is TRBD2 (7 bases). Germline CDR1 reads SNHLY; CDR2 reads FYNNEI. Trimming removed 7 bases from V and 0 bases from J, with 22 bases in between. The CDR3 is 19 amino acids. CDR3 nucleotide sequence: TGTGCCAGCATAGGGGGGGGGCAGAAGGGGTACTCTGGGGCCAACGTCCTGACTTTC. Its protein product is CASIGGGQKGYSGANVLTF.

V gene TRBV7-9 combines with J gene TRBJ2-2; D is uncertain. The CDR3 covers 13 residues. Germline loops: CDR1 SEHNR, CDR2 FQNEAQ (reference sequence). Trimming pared 4 bases from V and 6 bases from J, leaving 9 bases between. The CDR3 DNA sequence: TGTGCCAGCAGCTCACCGGTCGCCGGGGAGCTGTTTTTT. This sequence encodes CASSSPVAGELFF.

The genes are TRBV6-6 and TRBJ2-2, with D tentatively TRBD2 (5 bases). The CDR3 contains 13 residues. Germline lookup yields CDR1 MNHNY and CDR2 SVGAGI (reference sequence). Trimming cost V 0 bases and J 8 bases, with 7 bases left between them. CDR3 sequence: CASSYSGEGELFF. CDR3 in DNA: TGTGCCAGCAGTTACTCCGGGGAAGGGGAGCTGTTTTTT.

This clonotype was seen only a few times. V is TRBV12-3 or TRBV12-4 and J is TRBJ1-2; unclear D gene. V lost 2 bases and J lost 0, with 10 bases in between. The CDR3 has 15 residues. For the CDR3, the DNA is TGTGCCAGCAGTTTAAGGAGGTACCCTAACTATGGCTACACCTTC. It codes for CASSLRRYPNYGYTF.

This clonotype was seen many times. The chain uses TRBV7-9 and TRBJ2-7; the D gene is possibly TRBD2 (6 bases). This CDR3 spans 11 amino acids. V lost 8 bases to trimming and J lost 5 bases, with 10 bases between them. Germline CDR1 is SEHNR and CDR2 is FQNEAQ (reference sequence). The CDR3 DNA is TGTGCCAGCGGGGGGTGGGACGAGCAGTACTTC. This sequence encodes CASGGWDEQYF.

This clonotype has just a few counts. The CDR3 DNA reads TGTGCCTCGGTCGGGACGGGAAGCTCTGGGGCCAACGTCCTGACTTTC. This gives the protein CASVGTGSSGANVLTF. The chain recombines TRBV2 with TRBJ2-6; tentatively, D is TRBD1 or TRBD2 (5 bases each). Germline CDR1 reads SNHLY; CDR2 reads FYNNEI. V gave up 11 bases and J gave up 0 bases, with 17 bases separating them. There are 16 residues in the CDR3.